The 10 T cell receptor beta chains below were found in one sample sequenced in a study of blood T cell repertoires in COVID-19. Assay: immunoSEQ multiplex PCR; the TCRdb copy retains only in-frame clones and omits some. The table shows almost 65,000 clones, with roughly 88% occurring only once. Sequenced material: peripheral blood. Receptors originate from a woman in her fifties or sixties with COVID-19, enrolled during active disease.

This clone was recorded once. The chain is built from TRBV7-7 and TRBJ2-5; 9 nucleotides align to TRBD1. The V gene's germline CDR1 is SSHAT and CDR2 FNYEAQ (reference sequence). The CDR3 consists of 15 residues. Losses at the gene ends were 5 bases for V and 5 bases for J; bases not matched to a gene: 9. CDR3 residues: CASSPGQGRTETQYF. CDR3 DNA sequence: TGTGCCAGCAGCCCAGGACAGGGGCGGACGGAGACCCAGTACTTC.

The CDR3 bases are TGTGCCTGGAGGATGGTAGTTCCAAGCTCTGGAAACACCATATATTTT. Its translation: CAWRMVVPSSGNTIYF. The chain recombines TRBV30 with TRBJ1-3, with unresolved D. CDR1 and CDR2 from the germline V gene are GTSNPN and SVGIG (reference sequence). The V end was cut by 3 bases, the J end by 0 bases, with 15 bases between. The CDR3 spans 16 residues.

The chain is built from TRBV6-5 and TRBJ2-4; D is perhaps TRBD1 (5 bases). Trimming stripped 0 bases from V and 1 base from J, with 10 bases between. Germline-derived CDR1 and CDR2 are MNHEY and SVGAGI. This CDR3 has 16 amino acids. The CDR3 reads CASSYSIPGAKNIQYF. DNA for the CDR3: TGTGCCAGCAGTTACTCGATACCAGGGGCCAAAAACATTCAGTACTTC.

This CDR3 reads CSVDNGYTF. CDR3 sequence (DNA): TGCAGCGTTGACAATGGCTACACCTTC. The J gene is TRBJ1-2, the V gene TRBV29-1; D is unclear. This CDR3 is built from 9 residues. Germline V gives CDR1 SQVTM, CDR2 ANQGSEA. The V end was cut by 3 bases, the J end by 6 bases, with 2 bases between. The entire variable domain, with the rest obtained from reference TRBV29-1 and TRBJ1-2, is as follows: SAVISQKPSRDICQRGTSLTIQCQVDSQVTMMFWYRQQPGQSLTLIATANQGSEATYESGFVIDKFPISRPNLTFSTLTVSNMSPEDSSIYLCSVDNGYTFGSGTRLTVV.

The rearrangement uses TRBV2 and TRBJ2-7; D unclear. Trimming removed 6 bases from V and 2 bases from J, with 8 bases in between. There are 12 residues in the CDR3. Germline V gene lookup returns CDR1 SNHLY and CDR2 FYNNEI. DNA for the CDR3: TGTGCCAGCAGGGCGGAGACCTACGAGCAGTACTTC. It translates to CASRAETYEQYF. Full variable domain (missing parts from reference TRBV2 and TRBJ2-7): EPEVTQTPSHQVTQMGQEVILRCVPISNHLYFYWYRQILGQKVEFLVSFYNNEISEKSEIFDDQFSVERPDGSNFTLKIRSTKLEDSAMYFCASRAETYEQYFGPGTRLTVT.

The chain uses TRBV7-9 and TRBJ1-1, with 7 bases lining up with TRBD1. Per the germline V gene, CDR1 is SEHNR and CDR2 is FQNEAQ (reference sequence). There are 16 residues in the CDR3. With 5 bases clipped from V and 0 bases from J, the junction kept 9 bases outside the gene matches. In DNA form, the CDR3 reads TGTGCCAGCAGCAGCCGGGACAGACTAATGAACACTGAAGCTTTCTTT. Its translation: CASSSRDRLMNTEAFF.

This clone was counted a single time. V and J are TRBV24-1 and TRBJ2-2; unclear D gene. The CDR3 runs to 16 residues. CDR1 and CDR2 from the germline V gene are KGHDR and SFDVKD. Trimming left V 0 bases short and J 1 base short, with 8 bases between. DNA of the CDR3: TGTGCCACCAGTGATTTGCGTGGGCAGAACACCGGGGAGCTGTTTTTT. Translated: CATSDLRGQNTGELFF.

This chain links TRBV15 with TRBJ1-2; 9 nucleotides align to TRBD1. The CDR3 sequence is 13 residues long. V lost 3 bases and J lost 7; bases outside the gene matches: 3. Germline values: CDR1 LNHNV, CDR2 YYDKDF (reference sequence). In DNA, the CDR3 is TGTGCCACCAGCAGTACAGGGGGCCCTGGCTACACCTTC. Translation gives CATSSTGGPGYTF.

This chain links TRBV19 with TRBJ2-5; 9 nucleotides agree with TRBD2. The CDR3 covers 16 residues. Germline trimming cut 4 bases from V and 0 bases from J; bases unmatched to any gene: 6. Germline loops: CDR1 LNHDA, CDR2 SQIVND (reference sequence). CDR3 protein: CASSTRLAEYQETQYF. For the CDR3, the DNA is TGTGCCAGTAGTACCCGACTAGCGGAGTACCAAGAGACCCAGTACTTC.

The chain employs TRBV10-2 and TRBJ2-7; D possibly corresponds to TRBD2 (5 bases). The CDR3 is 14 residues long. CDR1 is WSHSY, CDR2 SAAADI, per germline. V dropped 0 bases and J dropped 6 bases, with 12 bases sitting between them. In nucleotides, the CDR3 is TGCGCCAGCAGTGAGTCGCTGGCCGCGGGCGAGCAGTACTTC. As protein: CASSESLAAGEQYF.